This T cell receptor beta chain appears in the sequencing data of a study of blood T cell repertoires in COVID-19. As for the study in general: Sample material is recorded as cDNA or gDNA derived from T cells, B-cell-depleted T cells, or PBMCs.

Repertoires were generated with immunoSEQ multiplex PCR, while TCRdb's copy carries only in-frame clones and drops some. Of 230,000 or so clones listed, 85% are singletons. CDR3 size: 15 residues. Germline assignment: CDR1 LNHDA and CDR2 SQIVND (reference sequence). Trimming took off 2 bases at V and 1 base at J, with 8 bases between the two ends. This receptor was obtained from a woman aged 45-59 years who had been exposed to COVID-19. The chain has TRBV19 and TRBJ2-2; unclear D gene. Sequencing was performed on PBMCs or T cells enriched from blood (not recorded which). As DNA, the CDR3 is TGTGCCAGTAGTATACTCGGTCGGAACACCGGGGAGCTGTTTTTT. Translated: CASSILGRNTGELFF.